Presented here are 18 T cell receptor beta chains from one specimen sequenced in a study of regulatory T cells in long-lasting Graves disease. Library construction for TCR beta used iRepertoire HTBI primers and Arm-PCR of CDR3 regions. TCRdb independently ran MiXCR on the multiplex PCR reads; one entry per CDR3 protein. In the table there are 390,000 or so distinct CDR3 sequences, about an eighth of which are singletons. Specified time point: newly diagnosed GD, antithyroid drugs for less than 3 months. Extracted PBMC RNA gave rise to the TCR library. The sample was also reused in another study, on T cells in Graves' hyperthyroidism and ophthalmopathy.

Sequencing was performed on peripheral blood mononuclear cells (PBMCs), taken at new diagnosis, from a patient treated with antithyroid drugs. These receptors were collected from a woman younger than 30 with Graves disease.

Comment on this clonotype: Since a much larger clone is just one base distant, this may be a read error. The genes are TRBV15 and TRBJ1-2; TRBD1 aligns across 11 bases. V gave up 10 bases and J gave up 6 bases; unmatched junction bases: 10. From germline, CDR1 is LNHNV and CDR2 YYDKDF (reference sequence). The CDR3 runs 14 residues. The CDR3 sequence: CAIILRTGGHGYTF. Here the CDR3 DNA reads TGTGCCATCATCCTTAGGACAGGGGGCCATGGCTACACCTTC.

This clonotype was seen only a few times. The rearrangement joins TRBV29-1 to TRBJ1-3; D is possibly TRBD1 (6 bases). This CDR3 is built from 15 residues. The germline gives CDR1 SQVTM, CDR2 ANQGSEA. Deletions cut 7 bases from V and 0 bases from J, with 16 bases between. As DNA, the CDR3 is TGCAGCGCCGGGGGCGGGCAACACTCTGGAAACACCATATATTTT. It encodes CSAGGGQHSGNTIYF.

This clonotype was found many times. The V call is TRBV11-2, the J call TRBJ2-7; no reliable D call. This CDR3 is 16 amino acids long. Per germline, CDR1 SGHAT and CDR2 FQNNGV. The ends were cut back, 5 bases at V and 0 bases at J, with 17 bases in the middle. The CDR3 DNA reads as TGTGCCAGCAGCCCCAATTCGGGCAGGTTCTCCTACGAGCAGTACTTC. Amino acids: CASSPNSGRFSYEQYF.

This rearrangement joins TRBV6-1 to TRBJ2-5; D call uncertain. Trimming took off 7 bases at V and 2 bases at J, with 14 bases between the two ends. This CDR3 region has 14 residues. Germline V gene data show CDR1 as MNHNS and CDR2 as SASEGT. In DNA form, the CDR3 reads TGTGCCAGCACCTCCGCTGGATCACAAGAGACCCAGTACTTC. This gives the protein CASTSAGSQETQYF.

The rearrangement uses TRBV19 and TRBJ2-5, with D possibly being TRBD1 (6 bases). The CDR3 extends over 17 amino acids. Deletions cut 6 bases from V and 4 bases from J, with 24 bases between. Germline V gene lookup returns CDR1 LNHDA and CDR2 SQIVND (reference sequence). Here the CDR3 reads CASSRFGTGNLGETQYF. The CDR3, as DNA: TGTGCCAGTAGCCGCTTTGGCACAGGGAATTTGGGAGAGACCCAGTACTTC. The full variable domain, completed using reference TRBV19 and TRBJ2-5, is DGGITQSPKYLFRKEGQNVTLSCEQNLNHDAMYWYRQDPGQGLRLIYYSQIVNDFQKGDIAEGYSVSREKKESFPLTVTSAQKNPTAFYLCASSRFGTGNLGETQYFGPGTRLLVL.

The rearrangement uses TRBV29-1 and TRBJ2-7; the D gene is possibly TRBD2 (6 bases). This CDR3 contains 15 residues. Germline-derived CDR1 and CDR2 are SQVTM and ANQGSEA. V lost 4 bases to trimming and J lost 2 bases, with 18 bases between them. CDR3 sequence: CSVVLLAGQAYEQYF. In DNA form, the CDR3 reads TGCAGCGTTGTGCTTTTGGCGGGGCAAGCCTACGAGCAGTACTTC.

This clonotype was counted at least ten times. The V gene is TRBV2, the J gene TRBJ2-2; D not certain. Trimming removed 1 base from V and 2 bases from J, with 5 bases in between. The CDR3 has 14 amino acids. Germline values: CDR1 SNHLY, CDR2 FYNNEI. Written as DNA, the CDR3 is TGTGCCAGCAGTGAAGTGGAAAACACCGGGGAGCTGTTTTTT. The encoded protein is CASSEVENTGELFF.

The rearrangement joins TRBV7-2 to TRBJ2-1; no firm D call. The CDR3 covers 15 residues. Germline V gene lookup returns CDR1 SGHTA and CDR2 FQGNSA. Trimming pared 0 bases from V and 6 bases from J, leaving 12 bases between. The CDR3 loop is CASSLAPPWANEQFF. The DNA for the CDR3 is TGTGCCAGCAGCTTAGCCCCCCCATGGGCCAATGAGCAGTTCTTC.

Comments on this clonotype: Possible read error: a much larger clone is one base away. CDR3 nucleotides: TGCGCCAGCAGCTTGGCCGGGACAGTGAACACTGAAGCTCTCTTT. Residues: CASSLAGTVNTEALF. The chain is built from TRBV5-1 and TRBJ2-3; 7 positions agree with TRBD1. This CDR3 has 15 residues. Germline V lookup: CDR1 SGHRS, CDR2 YFSETQ.

In this sample, this clonotype turned up many times. For the CDR3, the DNA is TGCGCCAGCAGCCAAGGCGGGCACTCGCACCAAGAGACCCAGTACTTC. Its protein product is CASSQGGHSHQETQYF. The V call is TRBV4-1, the J call TRBJ2-5, with D possibly TRBD2 on 5 matching bases. V was shortened by 1 base and J by 0 bases, with 12 bases between the two germline ends. Germline loops: CDR1 MGHRA, CDR2 YSYEKL. CDR3 length: 16 residues.

The chain recombines TRBV27 with TRBJ2-1; 13 bases map to TRBD2. Germline CDR1 is MNHEY and CDR2 is SMNVEV (reference sequence). The length of the CDR3 is 16 residues. The junction had 6 bases not matched to a gene; V was cut back by 6 bases and J by 4 bases. The DNA of the CDR3 is TGTGCCAGCAGAGACGGGACTAGCGGGATATACAATGAGCAGTTCTTC. Its protein is CASRDGTSGIYNEQFF.

This clonotype was counted a few times. The chain links TRBV14 to TRBJ2-7; D is unclear. The CDR3 contains 12 residues. CDR1 SGHDN and CDR2 FVKESK come from the germline V gene. The germline V and J ends were trimmed by 3 bases and 9 bases, with 12 bases remaining between them. CDR3 coding DNA: TGTGCCAGCAGCCAGGGTGTAAATCGGCAGTACGTC. It encodes CASSQGVNRQYV.

Many counts were recorded for this clonotype. This chain joins TRBV6-5 and TRBJ2-3, with D possibly being TRBD2 (5 bases). The V and J ends lost 2 bases and 4 bases respectively, with 10 bases between them. The CDR3 covers 14 residues. Germline V gene lookup returns CDR1 MNHEY and CDR2 SVGAGI. CDR3 region: CASSYGLGADTQYF. DNA for the CDR3: TGTGCCAGCAGTTACGGGTTGGGAGCAGATACGCAGTATTTT.

This clonotype was seen many times. The rearrangement links TRBV10-3 to TRBJ1-5, with D uncertain. Trimming cost V 0 bases and J 0 bases, with 9 bases left between them. Germline V gene data show CDR1 as ENHRY and CDR2 as SYGVKD. The CDR3 runs 16 residues. CDR3 DNA: TGTGCCATCAGTGAGTCGTCGGGGTATAGCAATCAGCCCCAGCATTTT. As protein: CAISESSGYSNQPQHF.

This clonotype turned up a few times. This clone may be a read error of a much larger clone one base away. The chain uses TRBV3-1 and TRBJ2-7, with D tentatively TRBD2 (6 bases). V dropped 2 bases and J dropped 5 bases, with 16 bases sitting between them. This CDR3 contains 15 residues. Germline CDR1 LGHDT, CDR2 YNNKEL (reference sequence). The DNA for the CDR3 is TGTGCCAGCAGCCAACCTCTGGCGGGATCAAACGAGCAGTACTTC. It specifies CASSQPLAGSNEQYF.

This clonotype turned up a few times. The chain couples TRBV25-1 to TRBJ2-1; D might be TRBD1 or TRBD2, each matching 5 bases. Germline loops: CDR1 MGHDK, CDR2 SYGVNS. The CDR3 has 17 amino acids. V lost 6 bases and J lost 9, with 27 bases in between. In DNA, the CDR3 is TGTGCCAGCAGGCCAAGCTGGGGGTACAACAGTGGGAGTGAGCAGTTCTTC. This sequence encodes CASRPSWGYNSGSEQFF. Based on the CDR3 plus reference TRBV25-1 and TRBJ2-1, the full variable domain is EADIYQTPRYLVIGTGKKITLECSQTMGHDKMYWYQQDPGMELHLIHYSYGVNSTEKGDLSSESTVSRIRTEHFPLTLESARPSHTSQYLCASRPSWGYNSGSEQFFGPGTRLTVL.

The table lists this clonotype with many counts. This chain links TRBV11-2 with TRBJ2-2; perhaps TRBD1 as D (5 bases). In germline, CDR1 is SGHAT, CDR2 FQNNGV. The CDR3 runs 16 residues. Trimming cost V 4 bases and J 1 base, with 13 bases left between them. CDR3 in amino acids: CASSSLLQGNTGELFF. CDR3 DNA sequence: TGTGCCAGCAGCTCGCTACTCCAGGGGAACACCGGGGAGCTGTTTTTT.

This clonotype was counted only a few times. The rearrangement uses TRBV19 and TRBJ2-2; D ambiguous. The CDR3 runs to 14 residues. V dropped 8 bases and J dropped 5 bases, with 15 bases sitting between them. Per germline, CDR1 LNHDA and CDR2 SQIVND (reference sequence). This CDR3 reads CASCWAQKTGELFF. Written as DNA, the CDR3 is TGTGCCAGTTGCTGGGCACAGAAAACCGGGGAGCTGTTTTTT.